Presented here are 12 T cell receptor beta chains from one specimen sequenced in a study of identical twins. Via MiXCR, TCRdb re-called the 5' RACE reads, giving one row per CDR3 protein. Of 690,000 or so distinct CDR3 sequences in the sample, approximately 6% are singletons; the top ten hold approximately 2%. The sample comprised naive T cells sorted from blood. Every receptor here comes from a man aged 18 to 30 in good health.

There are many counts of this clonotype. The chain uses TRBV10-3 and TRBJ2-3, with 11 bases fitting TRBD2. The CDR3 covers 14 residues. V was clipped by 6 bases and J by 2 bases; unmatched bases: 1. The germline gives CDR1 ENHRY, CDR2 SYGVKD. The CDR3 DNA is TGTGCCATCAGGGGACTAGCGGCCACAGATACGCAGTATTTT. It yields the protein CAIRGLAATDTQYF.

This clonotype occurred many times. The V gene is TRBV5-1, the J gene TRBJ2-3; weak D call: TRBD2 (6 bases). The CDR3 extends over 16 amino acids. The germline gives CDR1 SGHRS, CDR2 YFSETQ. V was clipped by 0 bases and J by 0 bases, with 11 bases between them. CDR3 region: CASSLAPGTSTDTQYF. The CDR3 bases are TGCGCCAGCAGCTTGGCCCCGGGGACTAGCACAGATACGCAGTATTTT.

This clonotype was observed many times. The chain has TRBV20-1 and TRBJ2-3, with unresolved D. The CDR3 sequence is 10 residues long. V gave up 0 bases and J gave up 11 bases, with 6 bases separating them. The V gene's germline CDR1 is DFQATT and CDR2 SNEGSKA (reference sequence). DNA of the CDR3: TGCAGTGCTAGAGACGAGTTGCAGTATTTT. This translates into CSARDELQYF.

This clonotype was picked up many times. This rearrangement joins TRBV27 to TRBJ2-1; 8 nucleotides agree with TRBD2. Unmatched junction bases numbered 7, after V lost 1 base and J lost 5 bases. Looked up from germline, CDR1 is MNHEY and CDR2 is SMNVEV (reference sequence). The CDR3 has 16 residues. The CDR3 bases are TGTGCCAGCAGTTTATATTCAGCGGGAGCCCACAATGAGCAGTTCTTC. Translating it yields CASSLYSAGAHNEQFF.

Details on this clonotype: Possible read error: a much larger clone is one base away. This CDR3 reads CASLNRRDPKAFF. For the CDR3, the DNA is TGTGCCAGCCTAAACCGCAGGGACCCTAAAGCTTTCTTT. The chain combines TRBV7-9 with TRBJ1-1; tentatively, D is TRBD1 (5 bases). CDR1 is SEHNR and CDR2 is FQNEAQ in the germline V gene (reference sequence). The germline V and J ends were trimmed by 8 bases and 9 bases, with 19 bases remaining between them. The CDR3 has 13 amino acids.

The chain couples TRBV6-1 to TRBJ2-7; TRBD2 agrees at 14 bases. The trim removed 6 bases at V and 5 bases at J, leaving 12 bases unmatched. Germline loops: CDR1 MNHNS, CDR2 SASEGT. The CDR3 is made up of 17 amino acids. CDR3 nucleotides: TGTGCCAGCAGGGGATCACCGGGACTAGCGGGAGAGGACGAGCAGTACTTC. Translation: CASRGSPGLAGEDEQYF.

The chain joins TRBV6-2 or TRBV6-3 to TRBJ2-7, with 8 positions matching TRBD2. The germline gives CDR1 MNHEY, CDR2 SVGEGT. Trimming at V came to 6 bases and at J to 2 bases, leaving 9 bases not matched to a gene. There are 15 residues in the CDR3. The CDR3 reads CASSLGQRETYEQYF. The CDR3 DNA follows: TGTGCCAGCAGCCTCGGACAGCGGGAGACCTACGAGCAGTACTTC.

The V call is TRBV11-2, the J call TRBJ2-5; TRBD2 matches at 7 bases. V was pared by 5 bases and J by 5 bases, with 11 bases of the junction left unmatched. The CDR3 has 15 residues. Germline lookup yields CDR1 SGHAT and CDR2 FQNNGV. Here the CDR3 DNA reads TGTGCCAGCAGCACCCAACCGGGGGGTAGGGAGACCCAGTACTTC. It encodes CASSTQPGGRETQYF.

CDR3 loop: CASSQRSGGTHNEQFF. For the CDR3, the DNA is TGTGCCAGCAGCCAAAGAAGCGGCGGGACGCACAATGAGCAGTTCTTC. The rearrangement joins TRBV3-1 to TRBJ2-1, with a tentative D call TRBD2 (6 bases). CDR3 length equals 16 residues. The germline CDR1 and CDR2 sequences are LGHDT and YNNKEL (reference sequence). With 2 bases removed from V and 5 bases from J, the gap between germline ends came to 16 bases.

The sample holds a few counts of this clonotype. CDR3 DNA sequence: TGTGCCAGCAGCCGCTCTGCGAGGGCCTACGAGCAGTACTTC. Residues: CASSRSARAYEQYF. V and J are TRBV7-8 and TRBJ2-7, with a weak D call TRBD2 (5 bases). Trimming cost V 5 bases and J 2 bases, with 13 bases left between them. From germline, CDR1 is SGHVS and CDR2 FQNEAQ. CDR3 size: 14 residues.

This clonotype was seen repeatedly, ten times or more. CDR3 sequence reads: CASSIMSGATTDTQYF. For the CDR3, the DNA is TGTGCCAGCAGCATCATGTCGGGAGCCACCACAGATACGCAGTATTTT. The chain carries TRBV27 and TRBJ2-3; a weak D match, TRBD2 (6 bases). The CDR3 extends over 16 amino acids. Germline loops: CDR1 MNHEY, CDR2 SMNVEV (reference sequence). With 6 bases removed from V and 2 bases from J, the gap between germline ends came to 18 bases.

This clonotype was counted many times. The chain employs TRBV5-1 and TRBJ1-6; TRBD1 matches at 9 bases. With V trimmed by 4 bases and J by 10 bases, 9 bases remained unmatched. Per germline, CDR1 SGHRS and CDR2 YFSETQ. The CDR3 runs 15 residues. CDR3 sequence: CASSVEGQGPSPLHF. The DNA for the CDR3 is TGCGCCAGCAGCGTTGAGGGACAGGGCCCCTCACCCCTCCACTTT.